The 31 T cell receptor beta chains presented below share a single source sample, sequenced in a study of blood T cell repertoires in COVID-19. The table came from immunoSEQ multiplex PCR; TCRdb's copy has only in-frame clones and leaves some out. The sample lists about 270,000 clones, 80% to 95% occurring once. Sequencing was performed on PBMCs or T cells enriched from blood (not recorded which). These receptors came from a man between 40 and 49 years old who had been exposed to COVID-19.

The chain links TRBV19 to TRBJ2-3, with TRBD1 identical over 10 bases. Looked up from germline, CDR1 is LNHDA and CDR2 is SQIVND (reference sequence). V gave up 5 bases and J gave up 4 bases; unmatched junction bases: 9. The CDR3 runs 16 residues. In DNA, the CDR3 is TGTGCCAGTAGTCTCGCGGGACAGGGGATCGCAGATACGCAGTATTTT. This encodes CASSLAGQGIADTQYF.

The genes are TRBV12-3 or TRBV12-4 and TRBJ2-7, with no clear D. V was pared by 5 bases and J by 2 bases, with 4 bases between. The length of the CDR3 is 11 residues. This chain's CDR3 is CASSIAYEQYF. The CDR3 coding sequence is TGTGCCAGCAGTATCGCCTACGAGCAGTACTTC.

The V gene is TRBV7-9, the J gene TRBJ2-1, with a weak D call TRBD2 (5 bases). Per the germline V gene, CDR1 is SEHNR and CDR2 is FQNEAQ (reference sequence). CDR3 size: 12 residues. V dropped 4 bases and J dropped 7 bases, with 8 bases sitting between them. The CDR3 region is CASSSLANEQFF. CDR3 sequence (DNA): TGTGCCAGCAGCTCGCTAGCAAATGAGCAGTTCTTC.

The chain links TRBV4-1 to TRBJ2-3; D is uncertain. The CDR3 has 16 residues. V lost 0 bases to trimming and J lost 0 bases, with 10 bases between them. Germline CDR1 reads MGHRA; CDR2 reads YSYEKL. CDR3 loop: CASSQDMAASTDTQYF. CDR3 nucleotide sequence: TGCGCCAGCAGCCAAGATATGGCAGCGAGCACAGATACGCAGTATTTT.

The chain links TRBV19 to TRBJ2-7; 12 bases map to TRBD2. The CDR3 spans 18 residues. Germline V gene sequence: CDR1 LNHDA, CDR2 SQIVND (reference sequence). V shed 5 bases and J 5 bases; nucleotides not matched to a gene: 16. The DNA for the CDR3 is TGTGCCAGTAGTCCCCCCCGAGGGAGACTAGCGGGAGATCACGAGCAGTACTTC. Protein product: CASSPPRGRLAGDHEQYF. The whole variable domain, remainder taken from reference TRBV19 and TRBJ2-7, is DGGITQSPKYLFRKEGQNVTLSCEQNLNHDAMYWYRQDPGQGLRLIYYSQIVNDFQKGDIAEGYSVSREKKESFPLTVTSAQKNPTAFYLCASSPPRGRLAGDHEQYFGPGTRLTVT.

The chain recombines TRBV3-1 (or the pseudogene TRBV3-2) with TRBJ1-1; no clear D. CDR1 is LGHDT, CDR2 YNNKEL, per germline (reference sequence). The germline V and J ends were trimmed by 0 bases and 7 bases, with 15 bases remaining between them. This CDR3 contains 15 residues. The CDR3 DNA follows: TGTGCCAGCAGCCAAGATCCCTCAGGAAGAATTGAAGCTTTCTTT. As protein: CASSQDPSGRIEAFF.

The chain carries TRBV28 and TRBJ1-2; 7 bases line up with TRBD1. CDR3 size: 14 residues. V trimming: 6 bases; J trimming: 6 bases; junction bases outside the gene matches: 10. The germline gives CDR1 MDHEN, CDR2 SYDVKM. CDR3 bases: TGTGCCAGCAGAATATACCTCGACAGGGATGGCTACACCTTC. Translated, it gives CASRIYLDRDGYTF.

The V and J genes are TRBV10-3 and TRBJ2-2; tentatively, D is TRBD2 (5 bases). This CDR3 contains 14 residues. From germline, CDR1 is ENHRY and CDR2 SYGVKD. Trimming removed 0 bases from V and 6 bases from J, with 8 bases in between. CDR3 protein: CAISESAGSGELFF. As DNA, the CDR3 is TGTGCCATCAGTGAGTCGGCGGGCTCCGGGGAGCTGTTTTTT.

V gene TRBV3-1 (or the pseudogene TRBV3-2) combines with J gene TRBJ1-4; D is ambiguous. The germline V gene encodes CDR1 LGHDT and CDR2 YNNKEL (reference sequence). The CDR3 runs 14 residues. V was pared by 0 bases and J by 10 bases, with 12 bases between. CDR3 amino acids: CASSQESRVGKLFF. CDR3 bases: TGTGCCAGCAGCCAAGAGTCCCGGGTCGGAAAACTGTTTTTT.

The chain has TRBV2 and TRBJ1-4, with 10 bases identical to TRBD1. Germline CDR1 and CDR2: SNHLY and FYNNEI. CDR3 length: 18 amino acids. V gave up 0 bases and J gave up 6 bases; unmatched junction bases: 10. CDR3 sequence reads: CASSEAHLTGTGDEKLFF. Here the CDR3 DNA reads TGTGCCAGCAGTGAAGCACATTTAACCGGGACAGGGGATGAAAAACTGTTTTTT. Based on the CDR3 plus reference TRBV2 and TRBJ1-4, the full variable domain is EPEVTQTPSHQVTQMGQEVILRCVPISNHLYFYWYRQILGQKVEFLVSFYNNEISEKSEIFDDQFSVERPDGSNFTLKIRSTKLEDSAMYFCASSEAHLTGTGDEKLFFGSGTQLSVL.

This chain connects TRBV10-3 to TRBJ2-7; D possibly corresponds to TRBD2 (6 bases). Trimming removed 5 bases from V and 1 base from J, with 15 bases in between. Germline CDR1 is ENHRY and CDR2 is SYGVKD. The length of the CDR3 is 15 residues. This CDR3 is CAISYSSVTSYEQYF. CDR3 nucleotide sequence: TGTGCCATCAGTTATTCTAGCGTGACGTCCTACGAGCAGTACTTC.

The chain has TRBV6-6 and TRBJ2-1; TRBD2 agrees at 9 bases. Germline-derived CDR1 and CDR2 are MNHNY and SVGAGI (reference sequence). Losses at the gene ends were 4 bases for V and 3 bases for J; bases not matched to a gene: 4. The CDR3 runs to 15 residues. The DNA for the CDR3 is TGTGCCAGCAGTTCGATAGCGGGAGACTACAATGAGCAGTTCTTC. It translates to CASSSIAGDYNEQFF.

This clone has just one count. V and J are TRBV12-5 and TRBJ2-7, with D unresolved. The CDR3 spans 13 residues. Germline loops: CDR1 LGHNT, CDR2 FRNRAP. V gave up 1 base and J gave up 5 bases, with 9 bases separating them. CDR3 protein: CASGLDLSDEQYF. Here the CDR3 DNA reads TGTGCTAGTGGTTTGGACCTCAGTGACGAGCAGTACTTC. The full variable domain, with the rest looked up from reference TRBV12-5 and TRBJ2-7, is DARVTQTPRHKVTEMGQEVTMRCQPILGHNTVFWYRQTMMQGLELLAYFRNRAPLDDSGMPKDRFSAEMPDATLATLKIQPSEPRDSAVYFCASGLDLSDEQYFGPGTRLTVT.

Here the CDR3 reads CASSTGNRPNYGYTF. The CDR3 region has the DNA TGTGCCAGTAGCACGGGGAACAGACCAAACTATGGCTACACCTTC. The V call is TRBV19, the J call TRBJ1-2; D gene unclear. Trimming took 6 bases from V and 2 from J, leaving 16 bases between them. Germline CDR1 is LNHDA and CDR2 is SQIVND (reference sequence). The CDR3 consists of 15 residues.

The chain combines TRBV9 with TRBJ1-2; 7 bases match TRBD1. The CDR3 runs to 15 residues. Per germline, CDR1 SGDLS and CDR2 YYNGEE. J was trimmed by 8 bases and V by 3 bases; bases with no gene match: 13. CDR3 in amino acids: CASSGRTGGVYGYTF. The CDR3 DNA reads TGTGCCAGCAGCGGCCGGACAGGTGGCGTCTACGGCTACACCTTC.

The chain carries TRBV3-1 (or the pseudogene TRBV3-2) and TRBJ2-5, with D perhaps TRBD2 (5 bases). This CDR3 is 12 amino acids long. Trimming took off 4 bases at V and 5 bases at J, with 8 bases between the two ends. Germline-derived CDR1 and CDR2 are LGHDT and YNNKEL (reference sequence). The CDR3 protein is CASSRGGETQYF. CDR3 in DNA: TGTGCCAGCAGCCGAGGCGGGGAGACCCAGTACTTC.

The chain has TRBV24-1 and TRBJ1-2, with a tentative D call TRBD1 (6 bases). V shed 1 base and J shed 6 bases, with 8 bases lying between them. Germline V gives CDR1 KGHDR, CDR2 SFDVKD. The CDR3 spans 13 residues. CDR3 amino acids: CATSDFTGNGYTF. CDR3 nucleotide sequence: TGTGCCACCAGTGATTTTACAGGGAATGGCTACACCTTC.

The V and J genes are TRBV19 and TRBJ2-7; TRBD1 might be the D (5 bases). Germline CDR1 LNHDA, CDR2 SQIVND (reference sequence). V was clipped by 7 bases and J by 7 bases, with 14 bases between them. This CDR3 region has 12 residues. The DNA of the CDR3 is TGTGCCAGTACCTCCCAGGGTCGGGAGCAGTACTTC. Its translation is CASTSQGREQYF.

The chain carries TRBV9 and TRBJ2-3, with a tentative D call TRBD2 (7 bases). The V end lost 0 bases, the J end lost 4 bases, and 12 bases lay between the germline ends. Per germline, CDR1 SGDLS and CDR2 YYNGEE. The CDR3 runs to 15 residues. The DNA of the CDR3 is TGTGCCAGCAGCGTAGTAGGGGGAGGGCCAGATACGCAGTATTTT. It codes for CASSVVGGGPDTQYF.

The rearrangement joins TRBV2 to TRBJ2-2; 9 bases are shared with TRBD2. The ends lost 5 bases at V and 8 bases at J; junction bases unmatched: 15. Germline CDR1 and CDR2: SNHLY and FYNNEI. This CDR3 is 17 amino acids long. CDR3 DNA: TGTGCCAGCAGTAGGGAGATAGCGGGAGTCTCATGGGGGGAGCTGTTTTTT. This translates into CASSREIAGVSWGELFF.

This chain connects TRBV5-1 to TRBJ2-1, with D possibly TRBD1 on 6 matching bases. The V and J ends lost 0 bases and 6 bases respectively, with 13 bases between them. The CDR3 loop spans 15 amino acids. Looked up from germline, CDR1 is SGHRS and CDR2 is YFSETQ. CDR3 sequence: CASSLAAGDGNEQFF. The CDR3 DNA follows: TGCGCCAGCAGCTTGGCGGCAGGGGATGGCAATGAGCAGTTCTTC.

This chain uses TRBV5-1 with TRBJ2-1; 7 bases agree with TRBD1. The CDR3 sequence is 17 residues long. Germline V lookup: CDR1 SGHRS, CDR2 YFSETQ. Trimming took 0 bases from V and 3 from J; bases not matched to a gene: 9. As DNA, the CDR3 is TGCGCCAGCAGCTTGGCCCGGACAGGTAATAACTACAATGAGCAGTTCTTC. It encodes CASSLARTGNNYNEQFF.

CDR3 bases: TGTGCCAGCAGTTTTGGTCCGGCAGGGGGTGTCTATGGCTACACCTTC. The encoded protein is CASSFGPAGGVYGYTF. The genes are TRBV27 and TRBJ1-2; TRBD1 agrees at 7 bases. CDR1 MNHEY and CDR2 SMNVEV come from the germline V gene (reference sequence). CDR3 size: 16 residues. V shed 3 bases and J 4 bases; nucleotides not matched to a gene: 11.

In DNA, the CDR3 is TGTGCCTGGAGACCCCAGGTATATCACTCCTACAATGAGCAGTTCTTC. It yields the protein CAWRPQVYHSYNEQFF. This chain connects TRBV30 to TRBJ2-1, with D unresolved. Germline lookup yields CDR1 GTSNPN and CDR2 SVGIG (reference sequence). Trimming took off 3 bases at V and 0 bases at J, with 15 bases between the two ends. The CDR3 runs to 16 residues.

The gene calls are TRBV28 and TRBJ2-5, with 9 bases matching TRBD1. The germline CDR1 and CDR2 sequences are MDHEN and SYDVKM. The J segment lost 5 bases and the V segment lost 6 bases, leaving 4 bases of the junction unmatched. The CDR3 is 13 amino acids. The CDR3 DNA reads TGTGCCAGCAGCTTACAGGGGGCGGAGACCCAGTACTTC. Translated: CASSLQGAETQYF.

CDR3 coding DNA: TGTGCCAGCTCACGACAGGTGGTAGCGGGAGGATCGGAGACCCAGTACTTC. This gives the protein CASSRQVVAGGSETQYF. The chain employs TRBV18 and TRBJ2-5; 10 bases map to TRBD2. Looked up from germline, CDR1 is KGHSH and CDR2 is LQKENI. This CDR3 spans 17 amino acids. The trim removed 4 bases at V and 5 bases at J, leaving 13 bases unmatched.

The chain couples TRBV18 to TRBJ1-4; tentatively, D is TRBD1 (5 bases). Germline V lookup: CDR1 KGHSH, CDR2 LQKENI. The CDR3 runs to 16 residues. V was cut by 4 bases and J by 0 bases, with 12 bases left in between. CDR3 sequence reads: CASSLQVLTTNEKLFF. CDR3 in DNA: TGTGCCAGCTCACTACAGGTCCTGACAACTAATGAAAAACTGTTTTTT.

V usage is TRBV27 and J usage is TRBJ2-3, with 8 bases matching TRBD1. Losses at the gene ends were 2 bases for V and 0 bases for J; bases not matched to a gene: 10. CDR3 size: 18 residues. CDR1 is MNHEY and CDR2 is SMNVEV in the germline V gene (reference sequence). CDR3 region: CASSLHPKRTGSTDTQYF. The CDR3 bases are TGTGCCAGCAGTTTACACCCAAAACGGACAGGGAGCACAGATACGCAGTATTTT.

For the CDR3, the DNA is TGTGCCAGCAGCTTCGACAGGACTTACAATGAGCAGTTCTTC. Its translation: CASSFDRTYNEQFF. The rearrangement joins TRBV7-2 to TRBJ2-1; possible D gene TRBD1, 6 bases. CDR1 is SGHTA and CDR2 is FQGNSA in the germline V gene. With 3 bases removed from V and 4 bases from J, the gap between germline ends came to 10 bases. This CDR3 comprises 14 residues.

The rearrangement uses TRBV2 and TRBJ1-3; D unclear. The CDR3 totals 13 residues. Looked up from germline, CDR1 is SNHLY and CDR2 is FYNNEI. Trimming removed 5 bases at V and 0 bases at J, with 5 bases between. The CDR3 loop is CASSRDSGNTIYF. Written as DNA, the CDR3 is TGTGCCAGCAGTCGAGACTCTGGAAACACCATATATTTT.

The chain joins TRBV7-6 to TRBJ2-2, with 7 bases fitting TRBD1. The J segment lost 6 bases and the V segment lost 5 bases, leaving 12 bases of the junction unmatched. CDR3 length: 16 residues. Germline V gene data show CDR1 as SGHVS and CDR2 as FNYEAQ. The CDR3 coding sequence is TGTGCCAGCAGCATAAGACAGGGCCCAGCGTCCGGGGAGCTGTTTTTT. Amino acids: CASSIRQGPASGELFF.